This entry lists 8 T cell receptor beta chains sequenced from one sample in a study of blood T cell repertoires in COVID-19. Data came from immunoSEQ multiplex PCR; TCRdb stores just in-frame clones and leaves some out. The sample lists under 350,000 clones, roughly nine tenths occurring once. The sequenced material came from PBMCs or T cells enriched from blood (not recorded which). These receptors were taken from a woman aged 18 to 35 who had recovered from COVID-19.

The chain combines TRBV6-2 or TRBV6-3 with TRBJ1-5; 9 bases map to TRBD1. Losses at the gene ends were 5 bases for V and 7 bases for J; bases not matched to a gene: 15. The CDR3 is 17 amino acids. Looked up from germline, CDR1 is MNHEY and CDR2 is SVGEGT. CDR3 amino acids: CASSDIQDRGRRQPQHF. CDR3 DNA sequence: TGTGCCAGCAGTGATATACAGGACAGGGGCCGTCGGCAGCCCCAGCATTTT.

CDR3 nucleotide sequence: TGTGCCAGCAGCCTGCCCCTAGCGGGAGGGGGAGATGAGCAGTTCTTC. It yields the protein CASSLPLAGGGDEQFF. The rearrangement links TRBV5-4 to TRBJ2-1; the match to TRBD2 covers 12 bases. Germline V gene data show CDR1 as SGHNT and CDR2 as YYREEE (reference sequence). The V and J ends lost 4 bases and 8 bases, in that order; junction bases with no gene match: 10. CDR3 length equals 16 residues.

The rearrangement links TRBV24-1 to TRBJ2-1; 11 bases map to TRBD2. The CDR3 runs 16 residues. Trimming at V came to 4 bases and at J to 4 bases, leaving 5 bases not matched to a gene. Germline lookup yields CDR1 KGHDR and CDR2 SFDVKD. CDR3 nucleotide sequence: TGTGCCACCAGTGACGTTAGCGGGAGGGATTACAATGAGCAGTTCTTC. It is translated as CATSDVSGRDYNEQFF.

This chain joins TRBV28 and TRBJ2-1, with TRBD1 identical over 7 bases. The germline CDR1 and CDR2 sequences are MDHEN and SYDVKM. V was pared by 4 bases and J by 5 bases, with 8 bases of the junction left unmatched. The CDR3 runs 15 residues. The CDR3 DNA sequence: TGTGCCAGCAGTTCCGACAGGGCAGGAGACAATGAGCAGTTCTTC. Translated, it gives CASSSDRAGDNEQFF. Based on the CDR3 plus reference TRBV28 and TRBJ2-1, the full variable domain is DVKVTQSSRYLVKRTGEKVFLECVQDMDHENMFWYRQDPGLGLRLIYFSYDVKMKEKGDIPEGYSVSREKKERFSLILESASTNQTSMYLCASSSDRAGDNEQFFGPGTRLTVL.

The chain employs TRBV11-3 and TRBJ2-3; 9 bases line up with TRBD2. The ends lost 2 bases at V and 4 bases at J; junction bases unmatched: 10. The V gene's germline CDR1 is SGHNT and CDR2 YENEEA. CDR3 size: 17 residues. The CDR3 bases are TGTGCCAGCAGCTTATTTGCGGGGGGGACTGGGTCAGATACGCAGTATTTT. It yields the protein CASSLFAGGTGSDTQYF.

The rearrangement joins TRBV19 to TRBJ2-3; 13 nucleotides match TRBD2. V trimming: 5 bases; J trimming: 4 bases; junction bases outside the gene matches: 12. From germline, CDR1 is LNHDA and CDR2 SQIVND (reference sequence). The CDR3 has 18 amino acids. The CDR3 sequence: CASSPSRITSGGADTQYF. CDR3 coding DNA: TGTGCCAGTAGTCCCTCCCGGATTACTAGCGGGGGGGCAGATACGCAGTATTTT.

The V call is TRBV4-2, the J call TRBJ1-1, with 7 bases that match TRBD1. After removal of 0 bases from V and 0 bases from J, the junction contained 4 bases not matched to a gene. CDR3 length: 16 amino acids. Germline values: CDR1 LGHNA, CDR2 YNFKEQ. CDR3 protein: CASSQDQTGMNTEAFF. In DNA, the CDR3 is TGTGCCAGCAGCCAAGACCAGACAGGGATGAACACTGAAGCTTTCTTT.

V is TRBV9 and J is TRBJ2-3; 12 bases fit TRBD2. The junction had 11 bases not matched to a gene; V was cut back by 4 bases and J by 8 bases. The germline V gene encodes CDR1 SGDLS and CDR2 YYNGEE. The CDR3 loop spans 16 amino acids. The CDR3 coding sequence is TGTGCCAGCAGCAAAAGACTAGCGGGAGCCGGGGGTACGCAGTATTTT. Amino acid sequence: CASSKRLAGAGGTQYF.